The following is a T cell receptor beta chain sequence with its context. With 0 bases removed from V and 1 base from J, the gap between germline ends came to 4 bases. Germline lookup yields CDR1 SGHNT and CDR2 YYREEE (reference sequence). This CDR3 has 13 residues. The test was conducted at deep level. Profiled with immunoSEQ multiplex PCR; TCRdb holds only in-frame clones, not every one. Here the sample spans 2.3 million or so clones, about 92% being singletons. This sample stems from a study of shared clonotypes between healthy human individuals. This rearrangement joins TRBV5-4 to TRBJ2-5; D call uncertain. The sequence came from a young man in good health. Some clones in this sample may be carry-over from other donors' samples. Sequenced material: naive CD4+ T cells from PBMCs. Stated subset: CD45RA+ positively selected. DNA for the CDR3: TGTGCCAGCAGCTTGGCGTTCCAAGAGACCCAGTACTTC. Protein: CASSLAFQETQYF.